This TCR beta chain derives from a study of blood T cell repertoires in COVID-19 (dated by TCRdb to 2020 to 2022). Regarding the complete study: Samples covering the acute and convalescent phases of COVID-19 were provided by collaborators in the United States, Italy and Spain. Where available, HLA class I and class II types were obtained from metadata supplied by the sample provider rather than from assay-based typing. The prospective study material was composed of cDNA or gDNA derived from T cells, B-cell-depleted T cells, or PBMCs. The repertoires were made available in a free public database intended to serve as a resource for research on the immune response to SARS-CoV-2. Samples came from the ongoing ImmuneRACE study (first 160 participants) plus 1,254 subjects from 6 global collaborators. The sample metadata nearly always contained a de-identified subject ID, COVID-19 status, age in years and sex. The dataset comprised deeply sampled blood TCRbeta repertoires from subjects exposed to, actively infected with, or recovered from COVID-19. What the study reported, not specific to this receptor: The amount of clinical and demographic metadata varied by source and participant and was provided uncurated.

In the case of this clone: This clone's antigen is unknown. One base away there is no much larger clone; base qualities are not given.

Collaborating institutions collected whole blood in K2EDTA tubes following their own protocols. For TCRbeta analysis, collaborators shipped samples in one of three forms: frozen whole blood, isolated PBMCs, or DNA extracted from either of those sample types. The CDR3, cysteine through phenylalanine, is 14 amino acids long. The only DNA kept is the CDR3, 42 bases in frame from the first base. V lost 4 bases and J lost 6 bases; the stretch between them is 12 bases long. CDR1 and CDR2 are read off the germline V gene as MNHEY and SVGEGT. The immunoSEQ Assay, a bias-controlled multiplex PCR, was used to amplify TCRbeta CDR3 regions from genomic DNA. In the source study's methods: Nucleated cell counts per sample were estimated from amplification of reference gene primers within the assay. To quantify the absolute abundance of each unique TCRbeta CDR3 rearrangement, sequence reads were collapsed and filtered. For each sample, productive Simpson clonality was calculated as the square root of Simpson's diversity index over productive rearrangements. TCRdb limited this immuneACCESS table to in-frame rearrangements with V and J called. A share of clones is missing; checked studies link under half to unresolved V genes, and the rest is unexplained. D and trimming were read from the DNA, whereas the V and J calls and clone size are those reported in that table. The sample records some 55,000 clones, more than 75% of which are singletons. The ten largest clones add up to around 6.1% of the sample.

This TCR came from a man between 60 and 70 years old with acute or convalescent COVID-19. Recombination linked TRBV6-2 or TRBV6-3 to TRBJ2-2, with no reliable assignment of the D segment. Sequencing was carried out using peripheral blood. At the DNA level, the sequence is TGTGCCAGCAGTTTCATAAGGAGAGCCGGGGAGCTGTTTTTT. This encodes CASSFIRRAGELFF.